Listed below are T cell receptor beta chains from one sample, sequenced in a study of STAT5B mutations in CD4+ large granular lymphocyte leukemia. Sequencing was performed with immunoSEQ multiplex PCR; in TCRdb, only in-frame clones are kept and a portion is missing. This table has fewer than 50,000 clones, more than 70% appearing once. Sample: CD4+ T cells from blood buffy coats. The receptors derive from a human donor in good health. The CDR3 runs from the conserved cysteine through the conserved F or W. The order of the fields is V gene, J gene, clone size, D gene, CDR3 DNA, CDR3 protein. The D gene is left open where the match is weak. The size field is filled for only some rows; it gives once, few, many or a size class.

TRBV11-2	TRBJ2-7	.	TRBD2	TGTGCCAGCAGCTTACAACCTCCTAGCGGGAGTGCCTACGAGCAGTACTTC	CASSLQPPSGSAYEQYF
TRBV7-9	TRBJ2-1	once	TRBD2	TGTGCCAGCAGCAAAAGCGGGGGAAGCCTCAATGAGCAGTTCTTC	CASSKSGGSLNEQFF
TRBV5-1	TRBJ1-1	.	.	TGCGCCAGCAGCTTGGTCTCAGCCAACACTGAAGCTTTCTTT	CASSLVSANTEAFF
TRBV11-2	TRBJ2-3	.	.	TGTGCCAGCAGCTTAGTCGGTAGGAAACTAGATACGCAGTATTTT	CASSLVGRKLDTQYF
TRBV5-6	TRBJ2-2	.	.	TGTGCCAGCAGCTTCCTCGGGGGGAACACCGGGGAGCTGTTTTTT	CASSFLGGNTGELFF
TRBV19	TRBJ2-7	.	.	TGTGCCAGTAGTGGAAATGTAGGTCCCGAGCAGTACTTC	CASSGNVGPEQYF
TRBV7-8	TRBJ1-4	.	.	TGTGCCAGCAGCTTAGTGGACAGTAATGAAAAACTGTTTTTT	CASSLVDSNEKLFF
TRBV6-5	TRBJ1-5	few	TRBD1	TGTGCCAGCAGTTCGACAGGGGGGTATCAGCCCCAGCATTTT	CASSSTGGYQPQHF
TRBV29-1	TRBJ2-1	once	.	TGCAGCGTTGGGTTCGTTTACAATGAGCAGTTCTTC	CSVGFVYNEQFF
TRBV18	TRBJ1-2	few	.	TGTGCCAGCTCGTCTCTGGGAGACTATGGCTACACCTTC	CASSSLGDYGYTF
TRBV6-5	TRBJ1-2	.	.	TGTGCCAGCAGTTACTCGGACAGCCTGGGGGGCTACACCTTC	CASSYSDSLGGYTF
TRBV7-2	TRBJ1-2	.	.	TGTGCCAGCAGTTCGACAGACTATGGCTACACCTTC	CASSSTDYGYTF
TRBV11-3	TRBJ2-3	.	.	TGTGCCAGCAGCCTCTTCGGGGGAGGCACAGATACGCAGTATTTT	CASSLFGGGTDTQYF
TRBV5-4	TRBJ2-1	.	TRBD2	TGTGCCAGCAGCCTTAGCGGGGGGTTATACAATGAGCAGTTCTTC	CASSLSGGLYNEQFF
TRBV7-6	TRBJ1-1	.	.	TGTGCCAGCAGCTTGACGGGGGGAACTGAAGCTTTCTTT	CASSLTGGTEAFF
TRBV29-1	TRBJ2-5	.	TRBD2	TGCAGCGTAGGGACTCCGAACACGGGGGGGACCCAGTACTTC	CSVGTPNTGGTQYF
TRBV10-3	TRBJ1-1	.	.	TGTGCCATCACCAGGGGTGGGACTGAAGCTTTCTTT	CAITRGGTEAFF
TRBV7-2	TRBJ2-5	.	.	TGTGCCAGCAGCTTGCAGGAGACCCAGTACTTC	CASSLQETQYF
TRBV6-5	TRBJ1-2	.	.	TGTGCCAGCAGCCCCGCAGGACAGATCTATGGCTACACCTTC	CASSPAGQIYGYTF
TRBV29-1	TRBJ2-7	.	.	TGCAGCGCCCGCCGGGACACTGACTACGAGCAGTACTTC	CSARRDTDYEQYF
TRBV5-1	TRBJ1-1	few	.	TGCGCCAGCAGCTTGGTTCCGAACACTGAAGCTTTCTTT	CASSLVPNTEAFF
TRBV9	TRBJ2-1	.	TRBD2	TGTGCCAGCAGCGTAGCCCATGATAGCGGGGTATCTGAGCAGTTCTTC	CASSVAHDSGVSEQFF
TRBV18	TRBJ1-1	few	TRBD1	TGTGCCAGCTCCCCGAGGGGACAGGGGGCCTTGACTGAAGCTTTCTTT	CASSPRGQGALTEAFF
TRBV6-6	TRBJ2-7	few	TRBD1	TGTGCCAGCAGGCGAGCCGGGACAGGAGCCGACGAGCAGTACTTC	CASRRAGTGADEQYF
TRBV7-6	TRBJ2-6	.	.	TGTGCCAGCAGCTTACGTGCGGGTACCGGGGCCAACGTCCTGACTTTC	CASSLRAGTGANVLTF
TRBV7-8	TRBJ2-1	.	TRBD2	TGTGCCAGCAGCTTAGAACCCGGGACTAGCATTGAGCAGTTCTTC	CASSLEPGTSIEQFF
TRBV6-5	TRBJ1-1	.	.	TGTGCCAGCAGTTACTCGGTCCTACTCAACACTGAAGCTTTCTTT	CASSYSVLLNTEAFF
TRBV7-9	TRBJ1-6	.	.	TGTGCCAGCAGCTTAGAGGAGGGGTTTTCACCCCTCCACTTT	CASSLEEGFSPLHF
TRBV18	TRBJ2-1	.	.	TGTGCCAGCTCACCAACGAGCTCCTACAATGAGCAGTTCTTC	CASSPTSSYNEQFF
TRBV6-6	TRBJ1-2	few	TRBD1	TGTGCCAGCAGGGCGGGACAGGGCCTCTATGGCTACACCTTC	CASRAGQGLYGYTF
TRBV2	TRBJ2-7	.	.	TGTGCCAGCAGTGAAGCGCGGCGCTTAGAGCAGTACTTC	CASSEARRLEQYF
TRBV11-1	TRBJ2-1	once	TRBD1	TGTGCCAGCAGCCCAAGGACAGGGTCCTACAATGAGCAGTTCTTC	CASSPRTGSYNEQFF
TRBV10-3	TRBJ2-5	.	TRBD2	TGTGCCATCAGTGAGCGGGCGGGGGGGCCGTTTGAGACCCAGTACTTC	CAISERAGGPFETQYF
TRBV11-1	TRBJ2-7	.	TRBD1	TGTGCCAGCAGCTCACGACAGGGGAGCAACGAGCAGTACTTC	CASSSRQGSNEQYF
TRBV7-3	TRBJ2-3	.	TRBD2	TGTGCCAGCAGCTTAACACCGGGACTAGCAAAGACGCAGTATTTT	CASSLTPGLAKTQYF
TRBV7-2	TRBJ2-5	.	.	TGTGCCAGCAGCTTCACTAGGGGTAACCAAGAGACCCAGTACTTC	CASSFTRGNQETQYF
TRBV28	TRBJ2-7	.	.	TGTGCCAGCACGGACAGCTCCTACGAGCAGTACTTC	CASTDSSYEQYF